These 17 T cell receptor beta chains came from one sample sequenced in a study of cytomegalovirus exposure and HLA in healthy donors (dated by TCRdb to 2015 to 2018). Libraries came from the immunoSEQ multiplex PCR assay. For the multiplex PCR, a mixture combining 60 forward primers for TCR Vbeta segments and 13 reverse primers for TCR Jbeta segments was used. As stored in TCRdb, this immuneACCESS dataset retains in-frame rearrangements with V and J assigned. A fraction of the clones does not appear; measured against another copy, unresolved V genes explain less than half of the discrepancy, and the remainder lacks a known reason. The table for this sample lists roughly 100,000 clones; approximately 87% of them were counted only once. Of the sample, roughly 2.6% is held by the ten largest clones. Sequences were obtained from PBMCs. The receptors shown here come from a man aged 35-49 years in good health and CMV-seronegative.

About this clone: Relative to the germline gene, one junction end is altered; a read error may explain this. The rearrangement links TRBV7-7 to TRBJ2-1, with D perhaps TRBD2 (6 bases). The germline V gene encodes CDR1 SSHAT and CDR2 FNYEAQ (reference sequence). This CDR3 region has 16 residues. The CDR3 here is CASSRNRPSEEGEQFF. In DNA, the CDR3 is TGTGCTAGCAGCCGGAATCGTCCTAGCGAGGAGGGTGAGCAGTTCTTC.

This chain joins TRBV5-1 and TRBJ2-2; TRBD2 aligns across 9 bases. The CDR3 covers 15 residues. The V gene end was trimmed by 3 bases and the J gene end by 9 bases; junction bases not matched to a gene: 9. Germline-derived CDR1 and CDR2 are SGHRS and YFSETQ. DNA for the CDR3: TGCGCCAGCAGCTCGAGGAGCGGGGGGTCGCGGGAGCTGTTTTTT. Amino acids: CASSSRSGGSRELFF.

The chain links TRBV5-1 to TRBJ1-1; no clear D gene. The CDR3 is 12 residues long. V lost 2 bases and J 8 bases, leaving 10 bases between the germline ends. Per the germline V gene, CDR1 is SGHRS and CDR2 is YFSETQ. CDR3 nucleotides: TGCGCCAGCAGCTTAGGCGGAAGAGAAGCTTTCTTT. Translating gives CASSLGGREAFF. The variable domain in full, with the rest retrieved from reference TRBV5-1 and TRBJ1-1, is KAGVTQTPRYLIKTRGQQVTLSCSPISGHRSVSWYQQTPGQGLQFLFEYFSETQRNKGNFPGRFSGRQFSNSRSEMNVSTLELGDSALYLCASSLGGREAFFGQGTRLTVV.

CDR3 coding DNA: TGTGCCAGCAGTCACTCGACAGGGCTCTCCTACAATGAGCAGTTCTTC. This translates into CASSHSTGLSYNEQFF. The V call is TRBV27, the J call TRBJ2-1; 7 positions agree with TRBD1. Germline CDR1 reads MNHEY; CDR2 reads SMNVEV (reference sequence). This CDR3 has 16 residues. V trimming: 5 bases; J trimming: 0 bases; junction bases outside the gene matches: 7.

This clone has more than one count but fewer than ten. The chain is built from TRBV30 and TRBJ2-3, with 12 nucleotides matching TRBD2. The trim removed 4 bases at V and 1 base at J, leaving 3 bases unmatched. The CDR3 has 15 residues. Per germline, CDR1 GTSNPN and CDR2 SVGIG (reference sequence). The CDR3 loop reads CAWTSGGAGTDTQYF. The CDR3, as DNA: TGTGCCTGGACTAGCGGGGGGGCCGGCACAGATACGCAGTATTTT.

This clone was detected only once. The chain employs TRBV6-4 and TRBJ2-6, with TRBD1 matching 7 bases. Unmatched junction bases numbered 7, after V lost 0 bases and J lost 5 bases. The CDR3 consists of 17 residues. CDR1 is MRHNA, CDR2 SNTAGT, per germline. CDR3 in amino acids: CASSDSVGGKWANVLTF. The CDR3 nucleotides read TGTGCCAGCAGTGACTCGGTAGGGGGCAAGTGGGCCAACGTCCTGACTTTC.

Turning to this clone: One junction end does not reproduce the germline sequence, and a read error may be involved. This chain links TRBV11-3 with TRBJ1-2; TRBD1 is a possible D gene (6 bases). Germline V CDR1 and CDR2: SGHNT, YENEEA. This CDR3 has 15 residues. The CDR3 protein is CASSLGSTGTSALNF. CDR3 nucleotides: TGTGCCAGCAGCTTGGGGAGCACAGGGACCTCCGCTCTTAACTTC.

The chain uses TRBV19 and TRBJ1-1, with a tentative D call TRBD1 (5 bases). CDR1 and CDR2 (germline): LNHDA, SQIVND (reference sequence). The CDR3 covers 16 residues. Deletions cut 4 bases from V and 12 bases from J, with 27 bases between. The CDR3, as DNA: TGTGCCAGTAGTAACGGACAAAGGAAAGACAGCAGGACAACTTTCTTT. It encodes CASSNGQRKDSRTTFF.

The V call is TRBV5-6, the J call TRBJ1-2, with D possibly TRBD1 on 6 matching bases. CDR1 and CDR2 from the germline V gene are SGHDT and YYEEEE. Trimming shortened V by 4 bases and J by 7 bases, and 8 bases separated the two germline ends. The CDR3 has 11 amino acids. The CDR3 reads CASSVQGGYTF. For the CDR3, the DNA is TGTGCCAGCAGCGTACAGGGTGGCTACACCTTC.

The genes are TRBV18 and TRBJ2-7; 9 nucleotides align to TRBD2. The J segment lost 3 bases and the V segment lost 0 bases, leaving 6 bases of the junction unmatched. From germline, CDR1 is KGHSH and CDR2 LQKENI. The length of the CDR3 is 16 residues. The CDR3: CASSPPSGGTNYEQYF. The CDR3 bases are TGTGCCAGCTCACCACCGAGCGGGGGGACGAACTACGAGCAGTACTTC.

This clone showed up just once. The rearrangement links TRBV19 to TRBJ2-1; 7 positions match TRBD2. Germline V gene lookup returns CDR1 LNHDA and CDR2 SQIVND (reference sequence). The CDR3 is 15 residues long. V was clipped by 6 bases and J by 4 bases; unmatched bases: 9. CDR3 DNA: TGTGCCAGTAGAGAGAGGGACTACATATACAATGAGCAGTTCTTC. Translated: CASRERDYIYNEQFF. The full variable domain, its missing parts supplied by reference TRBV19 and TRBJ2-1, is DGGITQSPKYLFRKEGQNVTLSCEQNLNHDAMYWYRQDPGQGLRLIYYSQIVNDFQKGDIAEGYSVSREKKESFPLTVTSAQKNPTAFYLCASRERDYIYNEQFFGPGTRLTVL.

V is TRBV10-1 and J is TRBJ2-5; TRBD2 might be the D (6 bases). CDR3 length equals 16 residues. Looked up from germline, CDR1 is WNHNN and CDR2 is SYGVQD (reference sequence). Trimming shortened V by 2 bases and J by 2 bases, and 15 bases separated the two germline ends. CDR3 protein: CASSERRAGHQETQYF. CDR3 bases: TGCGCCAGCAGTGAGAGGAGGGCAGGCCATCAAGAGACCCAGTACTTC.

The V and J genes are TRBV4-3 and TRBJ1-4; the D gene is possibly TRBD1 (6 bases). Per the germline V gene, CDR1 is LGHNA and CDR2 is YSLEER. The CDR3 sequence is 17 residues long. Trimming took 0 bases from V and 5 from J, leaving 16 bases between them. The CDR3 is CASSQDRRGLWNEKLFF. For the CDR3, the DNA is TGCGCCAGCAGCCAAGATCGCAGGGGTCTATGGAATGAAAAACTGTTTTTT.

The chain employs TRBV29-1 and TRBJ2-6, with 10 nucleotides matching TRBD2. Trimming at V came to 5 bases and at J to 0 bases, leaving 1 base not matched to a gene. Germline V lookup: CDR1 SQVTM, CDR2 ANQGSEA. The CDR3 runs 15 residues. The CDR3 DNA reads as TGCAGCGTTCTAGCGGGGGCCTCTGGGGCCAACGTCCTGACTTTC. Its translation: CSVLAGASGANVLTF.

V usage is TRBV30 and J usage is TRBJ2-5; 7 nucleotides align to TRBD1. The J call may be faulty, since TRBJ2-7 better matches the DNA end. CDR3 length equals 15 residues. Germline V gives CDR1 GTSNPN, CDR2 SVGIG (reference sequence). CDR3 sequence reads: CAWSVLGTVSYEQYF. CDR3 nucleotides: TGTGCCTGGAGTGTACTCGGGACAGTGTCCTACGAGCAGTACTTC.

J is TRBJ1-5 and V is TRBV7-3; D not certain. This CDR3 spans 13 amino acids. V was cut by 6 bases and J by 4 bases, with 10 bases left in between. Germline V gene sequence: CDR1 SGHTA, CDR2 FQGTGA. The CDR3 DNA reads as TGTGCCAGCAGTCGCACATCGAATCAGCCCCAGCATTTT. It is translated as CASSRTSNQPQHF.

The chain couples TRBV2 to TRBJ1-5, with unresolved D. Trimming pared 5 bases from V and 0 bases from J, leaving 11 bases between. Germline lookup yields CDR1 SNHLY and CDR2 FYNNEI. The CDR3 extends over 15 amino acids. CDR3 region: CASSFGGTSNQPQHF. CDR3 bases: TGTGCCAGCAGTTTCGGCGGTACTAGCAATCAGCCCCAGCATTTT.